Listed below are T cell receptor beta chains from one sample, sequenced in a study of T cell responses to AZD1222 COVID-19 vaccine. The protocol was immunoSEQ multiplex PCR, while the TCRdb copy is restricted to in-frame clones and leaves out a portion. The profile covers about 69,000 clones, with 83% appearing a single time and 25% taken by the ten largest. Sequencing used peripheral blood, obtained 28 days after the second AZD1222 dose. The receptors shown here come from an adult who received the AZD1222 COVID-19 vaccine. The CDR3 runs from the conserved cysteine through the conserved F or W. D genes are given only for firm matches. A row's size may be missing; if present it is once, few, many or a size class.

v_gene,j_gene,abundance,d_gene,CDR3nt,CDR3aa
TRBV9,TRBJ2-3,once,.,TGTGCCAGCAGCGTATCCCGGGGCCTGAATGGAGGTACGCAGTATTTT,CASSVSRGLNGGTQYF
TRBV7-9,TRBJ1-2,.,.,TGTGCCAGCAGCCTTGACCGTGGCTACACCTTC,CASSLDRGYTF
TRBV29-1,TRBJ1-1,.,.,TGCAGCGTTCAGGGGCCTACGGTGAACACTGAAGCTTTCTTT,CSVQGPTVNTEAFF
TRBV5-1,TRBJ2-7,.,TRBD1,TGCGCCAGCAGCGTTCGACAGGGTACCTACGAGCAGTACTTC,CASSVRQGTYEQYF
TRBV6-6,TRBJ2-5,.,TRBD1,TGTGCCAGCAGACAGGGGGAAGAGACCCAGTACTTC,CASRQGEETQYF
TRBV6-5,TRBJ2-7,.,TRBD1,TGTGCCAGCAGCCGAACAGGGGTTAGGCCCTACGAGCAGTACTTC,CASSRTGVRPYEQYF
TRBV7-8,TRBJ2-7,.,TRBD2,TGTGCCAGCAGCGGGCGACTAGCGGACCCGCAGTACTTC,CASSGRLADPQYF
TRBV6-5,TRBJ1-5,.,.,TGTGCCAGCAGTCCGGGACCCACTGGGAAACAGCCCCAGCATTTT,CASSPGPTGKQPQHF
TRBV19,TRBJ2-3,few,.,TGTGCCAGTAGTATCCTAGGGGTAGATACGCAGTATTTT,CASSILGVDTQYF
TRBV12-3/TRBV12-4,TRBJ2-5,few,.,TGTGCCAGCAGTTTGGCTGGGACAGAGACCCAGTACTTC,CASSLAGTETQYF
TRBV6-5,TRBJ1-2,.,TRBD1,TGTGCCAGCAGACAGGGGCAGGGAGTCGGCTACACCTTC,CASRQGQGVGYTF
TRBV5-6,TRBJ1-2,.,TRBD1,TGTGCCAGCAGGCAGACAGGGGGCTACTCGGCTCACACCTTC,CASRQTGGYSAHTF
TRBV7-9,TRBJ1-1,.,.,TGTGCCAGCAGCCTCCTCGACAGTCTGAACACTGAAGCTTTCTTT,CASSLLDSLNTEAFF
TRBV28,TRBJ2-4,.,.,TGTGCCAGCAGTGGGACTTTTCAAGCCAAAAACATTCAGTACTTC,CASSGTFQAKNIQYF
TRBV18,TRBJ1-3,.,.,TGTGCCAGCTCACCACCGGTATACTCTGGAAACACCATATATTTT,CASSPPVYSGNTIYF
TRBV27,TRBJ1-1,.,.,TGTGCCAGCAGTTTCCGGGGAGGCACTGAAGCTTTCTTT,CASSFRGGTEAFF
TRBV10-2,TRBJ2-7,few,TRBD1,TGCGCCAGCAGTGAGTCGTCGGGACAGGCCTACGAGCAGTACTTC,CASSESSGQAYEQYF
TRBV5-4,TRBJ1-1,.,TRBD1,TGTGCCAGCAGCCCCGGACAGGGAAGGGGGGCCACTGAAGCTTTCTTT,CASSPGQGRGATEAFF
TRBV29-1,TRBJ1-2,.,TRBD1,TGCAGCGTTGCCCCACGCTCCTGGACAGGGGAAGATGGCTATGGCTACACCTTC,CSVAPRSWTGEDGYGYTF
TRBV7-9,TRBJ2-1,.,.,TGTGCCAGCAGCCCACCTCGCGGTAATGAGCAGTTCTTC,CASSPPRGNEQFF
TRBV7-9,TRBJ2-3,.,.,TGTGCCAGCAGCTTAGAGGGGTTAGCGGATACGCAGTATTTT,CASSLEGLADTQYF
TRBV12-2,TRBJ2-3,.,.,TGTGCAAGGGGCTTTCCGGGACTAGGGCCAGATACGCAGTATTTT,CARGFPGLGPDTQYF
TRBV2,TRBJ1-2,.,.,TGTGCCAGCAGCCTACTCGTCACGGATCGAGGCTACACCTTC,CASSLLVTDRGYTF
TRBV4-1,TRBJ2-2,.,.,TGCGCCAGCTCTACCTTTGCGGTGGGGACCGGGGAGCTGTTTTTT,CASSTFAVGTGELFF
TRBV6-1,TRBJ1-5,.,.,TGTGCCAGCAGTGAGAATCAGCCCCAGCATTTT,CASSENQPQHF
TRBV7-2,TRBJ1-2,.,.,TGTGCCAGCAGCCCCCCGAGAGCGAACTATGGCTACACCTTC,CASSPPRANYGYTF
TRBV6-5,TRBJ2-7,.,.,TGTGCCAGCAGTCCCACGGGGACCGAGCTGGAGTACTTC,CASSPTGTELEYF
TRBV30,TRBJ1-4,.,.,TGTGCCTGGAGTTATATAAAAGAAAAACTGTTTTTT,CAWSYIKEKLFF
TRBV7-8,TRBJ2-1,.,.,TGTGCCAGCACCCACGGACGTATCTCCTACAATGAGCAGTTCTTC,CASTHGRISYNEQFF
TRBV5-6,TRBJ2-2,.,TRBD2,TGTGCCAGCAGCTTGGAACTAGCGGCCGGGGAGCTGTTTTTT,CASSLELAAGELFF
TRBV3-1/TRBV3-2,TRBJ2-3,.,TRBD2,TGTGCCAGCAGCCAAGATTGGTCTAGCGGGAGGAATACGCAGTATTTT,CASSQDWSSGRNTQYF
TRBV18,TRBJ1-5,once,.,TGTGCCAGCTCACCACGGTGGGGGGGTCAGCCCCAGCATTTT,CASSPRWGGQPQHF
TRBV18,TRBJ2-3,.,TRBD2,TGTGCCAGCTCATCGTTAGCGGGGGACACAGATACGCAGTATTTT,CASSSLAGDTDTQYF
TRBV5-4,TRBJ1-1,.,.,TGTGCCAGCAGCGGCGGGGCCCGATGGGCTGAAGCTTTCTTT,CASSGGARWAEAFF
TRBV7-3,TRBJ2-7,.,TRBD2,TGTGCCAGCAGCTTAGGGGTATATTCGCGGGGGGTCTCCTACGAGCAGTACTTC,CASSLGVYSRGVSYEQYF
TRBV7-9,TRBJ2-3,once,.,TGTGCCAGCAGCGCTGACAGCCGCCCCACAGATACGCAGTATTTT,CASSADSRPTDTQYF
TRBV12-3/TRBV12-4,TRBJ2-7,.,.,TGTGCCAGCACCTGGGCAGGGGCCTACGAGCAGTACTTC,CASTWAGAYEQYF
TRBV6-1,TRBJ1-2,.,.,TGTGCCAGCAGCCTCCCCGAGACAGCGGGCTACACCTTC,CASSLPETAGYTF
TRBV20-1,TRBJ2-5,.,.,TGCAGTGCTCCGGAGACCCAGTACTTC,CSAPETQYF
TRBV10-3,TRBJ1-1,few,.,TGTGCCATCAGTGAGTCAGGATTAAAGGGCCCTGAAGCTTTCTTT,CAISESGLKGPEAFF